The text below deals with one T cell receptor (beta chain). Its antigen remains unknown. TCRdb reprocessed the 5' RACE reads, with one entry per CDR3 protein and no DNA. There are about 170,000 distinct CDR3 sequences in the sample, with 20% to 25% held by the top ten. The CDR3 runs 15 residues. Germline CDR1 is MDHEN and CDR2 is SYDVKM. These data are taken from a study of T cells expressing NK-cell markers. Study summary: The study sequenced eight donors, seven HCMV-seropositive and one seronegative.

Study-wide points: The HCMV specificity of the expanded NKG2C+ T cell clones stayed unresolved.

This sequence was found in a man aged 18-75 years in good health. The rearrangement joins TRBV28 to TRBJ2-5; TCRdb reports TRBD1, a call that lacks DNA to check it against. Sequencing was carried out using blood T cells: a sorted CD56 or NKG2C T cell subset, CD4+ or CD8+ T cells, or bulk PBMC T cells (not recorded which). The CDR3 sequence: CASSLEYGTGETQYF.